Listed here is a single T cell receptor beta chain. Its antigen has not been determined. No clone much larger than this one lies a single base away; base qualities are absent. This sample is part of a study of blood T cell repertoires in COVID-19 (dated by TCRdb to the early 2020s). Broadly, across the study: Collaborator samples came from the United States, Italy and Spain and covered acute and convalescent phases of COVID-19. The samples were drawn from the first 160 participants of the ongoing ImmuneRACE study and from under 1,500 subjects provided by 6 global collaborators. Subjects who had been exposed to COVID-19, were actively infected with it, or had recovered from it provided the deeply sampled blood TCRbeta repertoires that made up the dataset. Sample metadata almost always included a de-identified subject ID, COVID-19 status, age in years and sex. The material from the prospective study consisted of cDNA or gDNA derived from T cells, B-cell-depleted T cells, or PBMCs. A freely available public database, intended as a resource for researchers studying the immune response to SARS-CoV-2, is where the repertoires were released. Where available, HLA class I and class II types were taken from metadata supplied by the sample provider and were not determined by assay-based typing. What the study reported, not specific to this receptor: The quantity of clinical and demographic metadata differed by source and by participant and was supplied without curation.

TCRbeta CDR3 regions were amplified from genomic DNA by means of the immunoSEQ Assay, a bias-controlled multiplex PCR. The authors' analysis ran thus. The number of nucleated cells in each sample was estimated by amplification of reference gene primers within the assay. To quantify the absolute abundance of each unique TCRbeta CDR3 rearrangement, sequence reads were collapsed and filtered. For each sample, productive Simpson clonality was calculated by taking the square root of Simpson's diversity index across productive rearrangements. TCRdb's version of the immuneACCESS table is confined to in-frame rearrangements and falls short of the full clone set. An unresolved V gene accounts for under half of the shortfall where checked; the remainder is of unknown origin. Clone size and V and J calls were adopted from that table, with D and trimming inferred from the DNA. In this sample the table shows hundreds of thousands of clones, 85% to 90% of which occur a single time. The ten largest clones capture about 4.6% of the sample.

The CDR1 and CDR2 encoded by the germline V gene are SQVTM and ANQGSEA. The V end loses 4 bases and the J end loses 8 bases, and a stretch of 14 bases separates them. From the cysteine up to the phenylalanine, the CDR3 has a length of 13 residues. The sequence is cut down to CDR3 DNA, 39 bases in frame from base 1. Whole blood was collected in K2EDTA tubes by collaborating institutions according to the institutions' own protocols. For TCRbeta analysis, collaborator samples were shipped as frozen whole blood, as isolated PBMCs, or as DNA extracted from either sample type. The sequenced sample consisted of peripheral blood. This receptor chain uses TRBV29-1 and TRBJ1-4, with TRBD1 as a weak D call on 6 bases. This TCR derives from a man aged 35 to 55 with acute or convalescent COVID-19. The CDR3 loop reads CSVGVQGSEKLFF. The base sequence is TGCAGCGTTGGTGTACAGGGAAGCGAAAAACTGTTTTTT.